The source of this TCR beta chain is a study of siplizumab effects on memory and regulatory T cells. The CDR3 loop spans 11 amino acids. In germline, CDR1 is DFQATT, CDR2 SNEGSKA (reference sequence). The V gene lost 4 bases and the J gene lost 7 bases, with 8 bases spanning the gap. The method was immunoSEQ multiplex PCR; TCRdb's version includes in-frame clones alone and lacks a portion of them. The table shows over 80,000 clones, with about 93% occurring only once. This TCR was recovered from a human donor in good health. Sequences were obtained from non-Treg CD4+ T cells sorted from blood. The chain couples TRBV20-1 to TRBJ2-1; TRBD1 might be the D (6 bases). CDR3 bases: TGCAGTGCTAATAGGGGGAATGAGCAGTTCTTC. Its protein is CSANRGNEQFF.